The present TCR beta chain was sequenced within a study of T cell changes during pregnancy in multiple sclerosis (dated by TCRdb to about 2019). For context, the study as a whole: Changes in the T cell repertoire over the course of pregnancy were examined in this study in women with multiple sclerosis.

From the germline V gene (reference sequence), CDR1 is MNHNY and CDR2 is SVGAGI. The CDR3 runs 13 amino acids, cysteine and phenylalanine included. Of the read, only the CDR3 DNA is kept; its 39 bases are in frame from base 1. V and J are truncated by 4 bases and 0 bases respectively, leaving an intervening sequence of 4 bases. A remark on this clone: The target of this receptor is not known. No per-base quality is available; no much larger clone lies one base away.

The library was built by means of the immunoSEQ multiplex PCR assay. TCRdb's version of the immuneACCESS table is confined to in-frame rearrangements and falls short of the full clone set. An unresolved V gene accounts for under half of the shortfall where checked; the remainder is of unknown origin. The sample table lists about 72,000 clones, about nine tenths of them with a count of one. The top ten constitute under 0.9% of the sample. The chain couples TRBV6-6 to TRBJ1-5, with the D gene too uncertain to name. The sample was peripheral blood, taken in the third trimester of pregnancy. This clonotype was sampled from a female donor in good health, enrolled as a control in a pregnancy study. In nucleotides, the sequence is TGTGCCAGCAGTTCGGGTAGCAATCAGCCCCAGCATTTT. Translated, this gives CASSSGSNQPQHF.